This T cell receptor beta chain was sequenced for a study of long-term antiretroviral therapy in people with HIV. There are 20 residues in the CDR3. V lost 1 base and J lost 1; bases outside the gene matches: 16. Germline V gene sequence: CDR1 LNHNV, CDR2 YYDKDF (reference sequence). immunoSEQ v3.0 was run at survey level. Assay used: immunoSEQ multiplex PCR; TCRdb lists only in-frame clones, some missing. The sample includes 20,000 or so clones, around 83% seen only once; the top ten take about 18%. United States facilities provided treatment to all participants with HIV. V and J are TRBV15 and TRBJ2-7; 10 bases map to TRBD2. This sample comprised unsorted PBMCs, obtained 0.1 years before starting antiretroviral therapy. The TCR comes from a man younger than 30 with HIV. This CDR3 is CATSRGVLASGSTQSYEQYF. CDR3 in DNA: TGTGCCACCAGCAGAGGGGTACTGGCTAGCGGGAGTACCCAATCCTACGAGCAGTACTTC.